This passage covers 13 T cell receptor beta chains from one sample sequenced in a study of CD8 T cells in ankylosing spondylitis. Each CDR3 protein gets one entry after TCRdb re-called the 5' RACE reads with MiXCR. The sample includes 150,000 to 200,000 distinct CDR3 sequences, around 17% seen only once; the top ten take about 7.6%. The sample was blood, either unsorted or a sorted T cell fraction (not recorded which). The receptors were sampled from a male donor with ankylosing spondylitis or in good health (not recorded which).

The chain recombines TRBV9 with TRBJ2-3; D may be TRBD1 (5 bases). Per germline, CDR1 SGDLS and CDR2 YYNGEE. Trimming took off 0 bases at V and 1 base at J, with 12 bases between the two ends. The CDR3 is 16 amino acids. The CDR3 sequence: CASSVDGAGRTDTQYF. DNA for the CDR3: TGTGCCAGCAGCGTAGATGGGGCAGGACGCACAGATACGCAGTATTTT.

This chain links TRBV20-1 with TRBJ1-5; 8 positions match TRBD1. The CDR3 extends over 13 amino acids. The trim removed 6 bases at V and 2 bases at J, leaving 3 bases unmatched. Per the germline V gene, CDR1 is DFQATT and CDR2 is SNEGSKA (reference sequence). CDR3 sequence reads: CSAGTGGNQPQHF. CDR3 sequence (DNA): TGCAGTGCGGGGACAGGAGGCAATCAGCCCCAGCATTTT.

This clonotype appeared many times. The V gene is TRBV20-1, the J gene TRBJ1-2, with TRBD1 as a possible D gene (6 bases). CDR1 and CDR2 from the germline V gene are DFQATT and SNEGSKA (reference sequence). The ends were cut back, 6 bases at V and 8 bases at J, with 22 bases in the middle. The CDR3 is 14 residues long. CDR3 protein: CSATEGTGSYGYTF. The CDR3 DNA reads TGCAGTGCCACAGAGGGAACAGGGTCCTACGGCTACACCTTC.

This clonotype was picked up many times. J is TRBJ2-2 and V is TRBV5-1; D is uncertain. V dropped 0 bases and J dropped 5 bases, with 8 bases sitting between them. Germline loops: CDR1 SGHRS, CDR2 YFSETQ. This CDR3 spans 14 amino acids. DNA of the CDR3: TGCGCCAGCAGCTTGGACTTTAAGACCGGGGAGCTGTTTTTT. It specifies CASSLDFKTGELFF.

This clonotype showed up just a few times. The rearrangement uses TRBV7-6 and TRBJ2-1, with 9 bases lining up with TRBD2. The germline V gene has CDR1 SGHVS and CDR2 FNYEAQ. The V segment lost 3 bases and the J segment 3 bases; nucleotides outside the gene matches: 3. CDR3 length: 15 residues. The CDR3 region has the DNA TGTGCCAGCAGCTTGGAACTAGCGGGCTACAATGAGCAGTTCTTC. The encoded protein is CASSLELAGYNEQFF. The whole variable domain, remainder taken from reference TRBV7-6 and TRBJ2-1, is GAGVSQSPRYKVTKRGQDVALRCDPISGHVSLYWYRQALGQGPEFLTYFNYEAQQDKSGLPNDRFSAERPEGSISTLTIQRTEQRDSAMYRCASSLELAGYNEQFFGPGTRLTVL.

The CDR3 loop reads CASSVMLGGTSNEQFF. The CDR3 DNA follows: TGTGCCAGCAGTGTCATGTTAGGGGGGACTTCCAATGAGCAGTTCTTC. The rearrangement joins TRBV6-1 to TRBJ2-1, with D possibly being TRBD1 or TRBD2 (6 bases each). Per germline, CDR1 MNHNS and CDR2 SASEGT. This CDR3 is built from 16 residues. Deletions cut 4 bases from V and 6 bases from J, with 19 bases between.

The V and J genes are TRBV6-4 and TRBJ1-5; D is ambiguous. Germline CDR1 MRHNA, CDR2 SNTAGT. Trimming left V 2 bases short and J 4 bases short, with 9 bases between. This CDR3 comprises 14 residues. CDR3 loop: CASSDQIGNQPQHF. The CDR3 coding sequence is TGTGCCAGCAGTGACCAGATAGGGAATCAGCCCCAGCATTTT.

The sample holds many counts of this clonotype. V is TRBV20-1 and J is TRBJ1-5; D gene ambiguous. Germline CDR1 and CDR2: DFQATT and SNEGSKA (reference sequence). This CDR3 comprises 13 residues. Trimming stripped 4 bases from V and 2 bases from J, with 9 bases between. As DNA, the CDR3 is TGCAGTGCTACAGGAGCGGGCAATCAGCCCCAGCATTTT. Translation: CSATGAGNQPQHF.

This chain joins TRBV6-1 and TRBJ2-7; 10 nucleotides agree with TRBD2. With V trimmed by 8 bases and J by 0 bases, 13 bases remained unmatched. CDR1 and CDR2 (germline): MNHNS, SASEGT. This CDR3 region has 17 residues. CDR3 residues: CASLFPSGSRSSYEQYF. In DNA, the CDR3 is TGTGCCAGCCTCTTCCCTAGCGGGAGCCGGAGCTCCTACGAGCAGTACTTC.

Details on this clonotype: A much larger clone differs from this one at a single base, so this may be a read error. As the CDR3 is not closed by the conserved phenylalanine or tryptophan, this likely results from a read error. The V gene is TRBV24-1, the J gene TRBJ2-7; 8 nucleotides line up with TRBD1. Unmatched junction bases numbered 9, after V lost 3 bases and J lost 6 bases. The length of the CDR3 is 15 residues. CDR1 and CDR2 from the germline V gene are KGHDR and SFDVKD. CDR3 amino acids: CATSDRGRGHCEQYL. In DNA, the CDR3 is TGTGCCACCAGTGATCGCGGCAGGGGGCATTGCGAGCAGTACCTC.

This clonotype was seen a handful of times. V is TRBV30 and J is TRBJ2-1; the match to TRBD2 covers 11 bases. CDR3 length: 15 residues. With 6 bases clipped from V and 3 bases from J, the junction kept 7 bases outside the gene matches. The V gene's germline CDR1 is GTSNPN and CDR2 SVGIG (reference sequence). CDR3 sequence: CACRTGTSGYNEQFF. In DNA, the CDR3 is TGTGCCTGTCGTACCGGGACTAGCGGCTACAATGAGCAGTTCTTC.

This clonotype showed up many times. The chain joins TRBV6-5 to TRBJ2-5; D not resolved. Trimming left V 4 bases short and J 0 bases short, with 6 bases between. The CDR3 extends over 13 amino acids. Germline CDR1 MNHEY, CDR2 SVGAGI. This CDR3 reads CASSFRYQETQYF. For the CDR3, the DNA is TGTGCCAGCAGTTTCCGGTACCAAGAGACCCAGTACTTC.

This clonotype was detected many times. This sequence joins TRBV5-1 and TRBJ2-1; D call uncertain. This CDR3 region has 13 residues. Between the trimmed V and J ends, which lost 0 bases and 8 bases, there was a span of 9 bases. Germline assignment: CDR1 SGHRS and CDR2 YFSETQ. The CDR3 DNA sequence: TGCGCCAGCAGCTTGGATGAGAGGTATGAGCAGTTCTTC. It codes for CASSLDERYEQFF.